A single sample is the source of the 8 T cell receptor beta chains below, sequenced in a study of siplizumab effects on memory and regulatory T cells. Profiling relied on immunoSEQ multiplex PCR, and the TCRdb table lists in-frame clones only, not all of them. The sample has about 85,000 clones, 85% to 95% seen once. Sequencing was done on a sample of CD8+ T cells sorted from blood. The receptors here all came from a human donor in good health.

The CDR3 coding sequence is TGTGCCAGCAGCCCAGGGACTAGCGGCAACTACGAGCAGTACTTC. This sequence encodes CASSPGTSGNYEQYF. This chain uses TRBV9 with TRBJ2-7; 11 positions agree with TRBD2. V trimming: 4 bases; J trimming: 3 bases; junction bases outside the gene matches: 6. The CDR3 length is 15 residues. The germline gives CDR1 SGDLS, CDR2 YYNGEE.

This clone has more than one count but fewer than ten. The CDR3 loop reads CASSGQAATGELFF. The CDR3 DNA reads as TGTGCCAGCAGTGGACAGGCCGCCACCGGGGAGCTGTTTTTT. V and J are TRBV6-1 and TRBJ2-2, with D perhaps matching TRBD1 (6 bases). This CDR3 spans 14 amino acids. Germline CDR1 and CDR2: MNHNS and SASEGT. Trimming pared 4 bases from V and 4 bases from J, leaving 10 bases between.

In the case of this clone: The sample contains more than one DNA sequence encoding this CDR3. The J gene is TRBJ2-7, the V gene TRBV5-1; D is possibly TRBD1 (6 bases). Germline CDR1 and CDR2: SGHRS and YFSETQ. The CDR3 is made up of 13 amino acids. The ends were cut back, 0 bases at V and 7 bases at J, with 11 bases in the middle. The CDR3 loop reads CASSLGTEGEQYF. The DNA of the CDR3 is TGCGCCAGCAGCTTGGGGACAGAAGGTGAGCAGTACTTC.

The rearrangement links TRBV7-6 to TRBJ1-3; D call uncertain. The CDR3 runs to 16 residues. Germline assignment: CDR1 SGHVS and CDR2 FNYEAQ. V was shortened by 5 bases and J by 0 bases, with 14 bases between the two germline ends. The chain's CDR3 is CASSRNGESSGNTIYF. The CDR3 DNA sequence: TGTGCCAGCAGCAGGAATGGGGAAAGCTCTGGAAACACCATATATTTT.

In this sample, this clone turned up a few times. This chain links TRBV19 with TRBJ1-1; 9 bases align to TRBD1. The CDR3 consists of 12 residues. Germline CDR1 and CDR2: LNHDA and SQIVND (reference sequence). Trimming took 3 bases from V and 8 from J; bases not matched to a gene: 1. CDR3 amino acids: CASSMGTGEAFF. CDR3 nucleotide sequence: TGTGCCAGTAGTATGGGGACAGGGGAAGCTTTCTTT.

This sequence joins TRBV5-1 and TRBJ2-7; weak D call: TRBD1 (5 bases). This CDR3 spans 15 amino acids. CDR1 SGHRS and CDR2 YFSETQ come from the germline V gene. Trimming took 0 bases from V and 2 from J, leaving 12 bases between them. CDR3 in amino acids: CASSLGQGPTYEQYF. Here the CDR3 DNA reads TGCGCCAGCAGCTTGGGGCAGGGTCCGACCTACGAGCAGTACTTC.

The rearrangement joins TRBV15 to TRBJ2-6, with a weak D call TRBD1 (6 bases). The CDR3 runs to 19 residues. Trimming took 6 bases from V and 0 from J, leaving 21 bases between them. Germline V CDR1 and CDR2: LNHNV, YYDKDF (reference sequence). CDR3 nucleotides: TGTGCCACCAGTCCGACACCCCCTTGGACAGACTCTGGGGCCAACGTCCTGACTTTC. Amino acid sequence: CATSPTPPWTDSGANVLTF. Full variable domain (outside the CDR3, taken from reference TRBV15 and TRBJ2-6): DAMVIQNPRYQVTQFGKPVTLSCSQTLNHNVMYWYQQKSSQAPKLLFHYYDKDFNNEADTPDNFQSRRPNTSFCFLDIRSPGLGDTAMYLCATSPTPPWTDSGANVLTFGAGSRLTVL.

The J gene is TRBJ2-1, the V gene TRBV7-9; 8 bases match TRBD1. The CDR3 consists of 15 residues. V was pared by 2 bases and J by 5 bases, with 5 bases of the junction left unmatched. In germline, CDR1 is SEHNR, CDR2 FQNEAQ (reference sequence). The CDR3 here is CASSLQTGVNNEQFF. The CDR3 DNA is TGTGCCAGCAGCTTACAGACAGGGGTGAACAATGAGCAGTTCTTC.